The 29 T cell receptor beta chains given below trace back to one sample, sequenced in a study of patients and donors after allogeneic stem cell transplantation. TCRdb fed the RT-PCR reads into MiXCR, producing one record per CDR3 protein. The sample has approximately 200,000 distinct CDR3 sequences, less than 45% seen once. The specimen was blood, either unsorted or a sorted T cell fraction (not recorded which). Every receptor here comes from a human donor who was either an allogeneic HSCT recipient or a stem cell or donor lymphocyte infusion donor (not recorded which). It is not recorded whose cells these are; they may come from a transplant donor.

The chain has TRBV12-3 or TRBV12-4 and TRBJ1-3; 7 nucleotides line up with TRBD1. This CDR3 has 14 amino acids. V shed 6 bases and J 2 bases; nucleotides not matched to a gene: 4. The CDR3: CASRGQLTGNTIYF. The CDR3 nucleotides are TGTGCCAGCAGGGGACAGTTAACTGGAAACACCATATATTTT.

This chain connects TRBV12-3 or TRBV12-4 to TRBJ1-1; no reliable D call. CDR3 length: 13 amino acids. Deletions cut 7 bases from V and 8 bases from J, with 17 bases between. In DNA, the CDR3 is TGTGCCAGCACCCGCCCCCCCGGGAACGAAGCTTTCTTT. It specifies CASTRPPGNEAFF.

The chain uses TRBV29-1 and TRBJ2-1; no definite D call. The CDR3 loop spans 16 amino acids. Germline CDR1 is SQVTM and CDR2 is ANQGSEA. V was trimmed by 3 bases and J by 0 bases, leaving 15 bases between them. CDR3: CSVDSQAPSSYNEQFF. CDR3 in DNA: TGCAGCGTTGATTCCCAAGCGCCAAGCTCCTACAATGAGCAGTTCTTC.

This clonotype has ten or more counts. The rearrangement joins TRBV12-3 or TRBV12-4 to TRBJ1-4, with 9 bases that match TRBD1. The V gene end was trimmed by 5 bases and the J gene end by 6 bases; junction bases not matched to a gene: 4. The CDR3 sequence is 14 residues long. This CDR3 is CASSKGQGDEKLFF. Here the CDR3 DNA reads TGTGCCAGCAGTAAGGGACAGGGCGATGAAAAACTGTTTTTT.

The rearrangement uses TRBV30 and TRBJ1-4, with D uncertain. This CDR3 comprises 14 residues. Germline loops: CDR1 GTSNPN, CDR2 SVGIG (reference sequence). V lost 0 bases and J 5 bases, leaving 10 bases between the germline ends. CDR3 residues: CAWSVGRSNEKLFF. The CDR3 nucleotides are TGTGCCTGGAGTGTAGGAAGATCAAATGAAAAACTGTTTTTT.

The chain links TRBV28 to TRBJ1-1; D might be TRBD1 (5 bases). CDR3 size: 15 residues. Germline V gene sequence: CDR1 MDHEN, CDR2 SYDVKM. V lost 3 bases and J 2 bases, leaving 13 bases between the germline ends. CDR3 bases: TGTGCCAGCAGTTTTCCCGGGGCCTATAACACTGAAGCTTTCTTT. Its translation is CASSFPGAYNTEAFF.

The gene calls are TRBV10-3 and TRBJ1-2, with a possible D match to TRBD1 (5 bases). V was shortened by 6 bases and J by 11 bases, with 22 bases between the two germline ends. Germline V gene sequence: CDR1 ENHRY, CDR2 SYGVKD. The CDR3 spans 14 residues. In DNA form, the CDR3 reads TGTGCCATCAGAGATAGGGGCGTTTCGGGGGATTACACCTTC. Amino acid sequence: CAIRDRGVSGDYTF.

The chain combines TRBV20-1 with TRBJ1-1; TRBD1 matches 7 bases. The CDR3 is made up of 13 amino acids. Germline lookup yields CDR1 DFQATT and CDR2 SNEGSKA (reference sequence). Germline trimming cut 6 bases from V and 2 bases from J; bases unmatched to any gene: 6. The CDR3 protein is CSAAGTANTEAFF. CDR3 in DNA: TGCAGTGCCGCCGGGACAGCAAACACTGAAGCTTTCTTT.

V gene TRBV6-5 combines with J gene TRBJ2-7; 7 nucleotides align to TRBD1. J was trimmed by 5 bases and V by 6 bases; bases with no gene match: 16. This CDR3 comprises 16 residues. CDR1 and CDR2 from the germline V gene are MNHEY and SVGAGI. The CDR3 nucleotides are TGTGCCAGCAGACTCCGCCGACAGGGCAGGAGTCACGAGCAGTACTTC. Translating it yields CASRLRRQGRSHEQYF.

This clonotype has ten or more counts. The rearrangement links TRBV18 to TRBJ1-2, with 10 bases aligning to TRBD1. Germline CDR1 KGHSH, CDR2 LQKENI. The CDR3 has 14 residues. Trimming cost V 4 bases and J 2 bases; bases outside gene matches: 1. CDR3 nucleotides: TGTGCCAGCTCACAGGGACAGGGGAACTATGGCTACACCTTC. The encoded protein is CASSQGQGNYGYTF.

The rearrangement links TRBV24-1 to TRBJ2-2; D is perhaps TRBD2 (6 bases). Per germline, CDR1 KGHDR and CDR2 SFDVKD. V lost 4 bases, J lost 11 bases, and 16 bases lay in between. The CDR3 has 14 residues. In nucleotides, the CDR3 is TGTGCCACCAGTGACCGATCCGGGACTTTTGAGCTGTTTTTT. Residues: CATSDRSGTFELFF.

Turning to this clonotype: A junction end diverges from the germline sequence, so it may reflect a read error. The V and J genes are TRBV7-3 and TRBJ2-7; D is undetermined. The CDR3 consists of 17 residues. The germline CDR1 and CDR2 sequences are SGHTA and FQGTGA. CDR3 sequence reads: CASILPLTDGTYYEQNF. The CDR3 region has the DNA TGTGCCAGCATCTTACCTCTCACGGACGGCACCTACTACGAGCAGAACTTC.

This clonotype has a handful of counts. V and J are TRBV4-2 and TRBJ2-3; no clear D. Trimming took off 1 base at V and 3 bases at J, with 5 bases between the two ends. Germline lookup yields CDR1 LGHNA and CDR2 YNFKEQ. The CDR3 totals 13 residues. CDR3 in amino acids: CASSQVGTDTQYF. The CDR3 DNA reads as TGTGCCAGCAGCCAAGTTGGAACAGATACGCAGTATTTT.

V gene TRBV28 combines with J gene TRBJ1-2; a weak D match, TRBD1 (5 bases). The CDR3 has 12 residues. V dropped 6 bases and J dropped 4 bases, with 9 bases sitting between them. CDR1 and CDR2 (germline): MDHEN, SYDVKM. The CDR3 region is CASRDTPYGYTF. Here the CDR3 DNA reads TGTGCCAGCAGGGACACCCCCTATGGCTACACCTTC.

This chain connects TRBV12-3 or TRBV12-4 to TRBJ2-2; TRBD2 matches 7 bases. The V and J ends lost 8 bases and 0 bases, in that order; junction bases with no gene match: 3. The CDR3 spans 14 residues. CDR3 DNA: TGTGCCAGCTCCCGGGGGGCGAACACCGGGGAGCTGTTTTTT. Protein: CASSRGANTGELFF.

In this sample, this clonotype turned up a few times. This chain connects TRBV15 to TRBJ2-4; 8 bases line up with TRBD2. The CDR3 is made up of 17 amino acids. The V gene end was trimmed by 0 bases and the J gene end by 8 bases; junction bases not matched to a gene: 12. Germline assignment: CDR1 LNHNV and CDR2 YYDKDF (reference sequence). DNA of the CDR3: TGTGCCACCAGCAGAGATTTCACTAGCGGCCCCGGAGACATTCAGTACTTC. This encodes CATSRDFTSGPGDIQYF.

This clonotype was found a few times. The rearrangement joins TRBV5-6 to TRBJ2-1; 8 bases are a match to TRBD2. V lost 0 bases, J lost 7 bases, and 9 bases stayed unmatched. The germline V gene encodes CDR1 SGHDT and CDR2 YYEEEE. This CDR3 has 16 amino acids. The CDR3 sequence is CASSLGPREDGNEQFF. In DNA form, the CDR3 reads TGTGCCAGCAGCTTGGGGCCGCGGGAGGATGGGAATGAGCAGTTCTTC. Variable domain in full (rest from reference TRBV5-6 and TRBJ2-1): DAGVTQSPTHLIKTRGQQVTLRCSPKSGHDTVSWYQQALGQGPQFIFQYYEEEERQRGNFPDRFSGHQFPNYSSELNVNALLLGDSALYLCASSLGPREDGNEQFFGPGTRLTVL.

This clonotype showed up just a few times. CDR3 sequence reads: CASSSTPSGTDTQYF. The CDR3 coding sequence is TGTGCCAGCAGCTCAACCCCCAGTGGAACAGATACGCAGTATTTT. The chain carries TRBV7-3 and TRBJ2-3; D unresolved. The CDR3 consists of 15 residues. Trimming pared 4 bases from V and 3 bases from J, leaving 14 bases between. Germline assignment: CDR1 SGHTA and CDR2 FQGTGA.

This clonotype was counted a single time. In DNA, the CDR3 is TGTGCCAGCAACTTTGGACAGGAGACCTACGAGCAGTACTTC. Protein: CASNFGQETYEQYF. The V and J genes are TRBV7-9 and TRBJ2-7, with TRBD1 matching over 7 bases. This CDR3 spans 14 amino acids. With 7 bases clipped from V and 2 bases from J, the junction kept 8 bases outside the gene matches. Germline V gene data show CDR1 as SEHNR and CDR2 as FQNEAQ (reference sequence).

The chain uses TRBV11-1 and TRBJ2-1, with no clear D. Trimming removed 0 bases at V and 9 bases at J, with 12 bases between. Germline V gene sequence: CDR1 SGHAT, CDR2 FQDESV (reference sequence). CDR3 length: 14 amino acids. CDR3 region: CASSLAVASVEQFF. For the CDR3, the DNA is TGTGCCAGCAGCTTAGCGGTGGCTAGTGTTGAGCAGTTCTTC.

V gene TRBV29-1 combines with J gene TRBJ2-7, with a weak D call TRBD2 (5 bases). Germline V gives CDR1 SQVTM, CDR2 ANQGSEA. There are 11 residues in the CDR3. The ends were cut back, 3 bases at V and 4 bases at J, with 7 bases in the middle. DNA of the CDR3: TGCAGCGTTGATGAGGGATACGAGCAGTACTTC. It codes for CSVDEGYEQYF.

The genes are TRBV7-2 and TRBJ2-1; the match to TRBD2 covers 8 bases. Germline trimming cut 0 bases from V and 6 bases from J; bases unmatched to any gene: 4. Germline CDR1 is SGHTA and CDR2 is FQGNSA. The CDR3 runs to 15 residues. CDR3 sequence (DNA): TGTGCCAGCAGCTTAGCCGGGACTAGGCTCAATGAGCAGTTCTTC. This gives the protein CASSLAGTRLNEQFF.

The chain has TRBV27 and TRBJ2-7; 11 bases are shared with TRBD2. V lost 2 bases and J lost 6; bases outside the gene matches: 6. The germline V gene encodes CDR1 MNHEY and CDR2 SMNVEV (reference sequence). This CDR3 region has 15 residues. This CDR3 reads CASSLTSGRLGEQYF. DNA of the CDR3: TGTGCCAGCAGTTTAACTAGCGGGAGATTAGGCGAGCAGTACTTC.

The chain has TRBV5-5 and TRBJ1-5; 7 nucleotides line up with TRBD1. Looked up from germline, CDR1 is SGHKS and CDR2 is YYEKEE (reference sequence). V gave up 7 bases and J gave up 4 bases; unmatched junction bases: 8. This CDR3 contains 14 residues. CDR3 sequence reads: CASGQGVVNQPQHF. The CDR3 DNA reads TGTGCCAGCGGGCAGGGGGTAGTGAATCAGCCCCAGCATTTT.

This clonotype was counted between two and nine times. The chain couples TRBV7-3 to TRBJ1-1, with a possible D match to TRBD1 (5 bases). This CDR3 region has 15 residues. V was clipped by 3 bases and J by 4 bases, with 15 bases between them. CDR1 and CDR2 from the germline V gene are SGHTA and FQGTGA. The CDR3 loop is CASSFKPGGGTEAFF. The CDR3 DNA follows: TGTGCCAGCAGCTTTAAACCGGGGGGAGGCACTGAAGCTTTCTTT.

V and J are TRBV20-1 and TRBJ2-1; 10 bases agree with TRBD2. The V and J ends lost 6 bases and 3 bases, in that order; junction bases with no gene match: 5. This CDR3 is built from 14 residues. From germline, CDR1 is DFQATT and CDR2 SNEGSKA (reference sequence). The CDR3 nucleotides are TGCAGTGCCCAAGCGGGAGGGAACTACAATGAGCAGTTCTTC. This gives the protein CSAQAGGNYNEQFF.

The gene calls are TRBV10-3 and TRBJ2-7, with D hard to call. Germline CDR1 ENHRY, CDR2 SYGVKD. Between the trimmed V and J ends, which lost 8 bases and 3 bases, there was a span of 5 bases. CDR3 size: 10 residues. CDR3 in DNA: TGTGCCATCGGCGACTACGAGCAGTACTTC. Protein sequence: CAIGDYEQYF.

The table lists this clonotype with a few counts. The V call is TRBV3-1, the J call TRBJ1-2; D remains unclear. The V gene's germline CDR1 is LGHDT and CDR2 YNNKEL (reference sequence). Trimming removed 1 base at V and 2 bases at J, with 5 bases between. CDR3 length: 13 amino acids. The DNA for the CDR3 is TGTGCCAGCAGCCAAGGCTCCAACTATGGCTACACCTTC. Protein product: CASSQGSNYGYTF.

CDR3 in DNA: TGTGCCAGCAGCTTGGCCCCCCCGGGACGGTACGAGCAGTACTTC. Residues: CASSLAPPGRYEQYF. The chain carries TRBV5-6 and TRBJ2-7, with D tentatively TRBD1 or TRBD2 (5 bases each). Germline V gene lookup returns CDR1 SGHDT and CDR2 YYEEEE. V was pared by 0 bases and J by 4 bases, with 14 bases between. The CDR3 extends over 15 amino acids.